The 25 T cell receptor beta chains listed next were all sequenced from one sample in a study of T cells in Graves' hyperthyroidism and ophthalmopathy. The TCR beta CDR3 regions underwent amplification using RNA transcripts as the source. HTBI primers were used for first-round RT-PCR of the TCR CDR3. MiXCR, applied by TCRdb to the multiplex PCR reads, yields one record per CDR3 protein. The table records about 250,000 distinct CDR3 sequences, around 25% of them present only once. Sequences were obtained from blood. The receptors here all came from a woman in her thirties or forties with Graves' ophthalmopathy.

This clonotype was seen many times. The rearrangement links TRBV28 to TRBJ1-1; 9 positions agree with TRBD1. With 4 bases clipped from V and 0 bases from J, the junction kept 3 bases outside the gene matches. This CDR3 contains 15 residues. CDR1 MDHEN and CDR2 SYDVKM come from the germline V gene. CDR3 nucleotide sequence: TGTGCCAGCAGTTCCCGACAGGGGGTGAACACTGAAGCTTTCTTT. Its protein product is CASSSRQGVNTEAFF.

This clonotype showed up many times. The genes are TRBV2 and TRBJ1-2; possibly TRBD1 for D (6 bases). The CDR3 has 16 residues. CDR1 is SNHLY and CDR2 is FYNNEI in the germline V gene. Trimming removed 4 bases from V and 3 bases from J, with 18 bases in between. The CDR3 DNA is TGTGCCAGCAGTGCCCCCAGGGGCAGGGGAGACTATGGCTACACCTTC. This translates into CASSAPRGRGDYGYTF.

This clonotype was found many times. The chain uses TRBV28 and TRBJ2-2, with 9 bases lining up with TRBD2. Germline V gene data show CDR1 as MDHEN and CDR2 as SYDVKM. Trimming cost V 4 bases and J 7 bases; bases outside gene matches: 13. The CDR3 loop spans 17 amino acids. CDR3 sequence: CASSYHGGGRARGELFF. Written as DNA, the CDR3 is TGTGCCAGCAGTTACCACGGTGGCGGGAGGGCCCGCGGGGAGCTGTTTTTT. Filled out from reference TRBV28 and TRBJ2-2, the complete variable domain reads DVKVTQSSRYLVKRTGEKVFLECVQDMDHENMFWYRQDPGLGLRLIYFSYDVKMKEKGDIPEGYSVSREKKERFSLILESASTNQTSMYLCASSYHGGGRARGELFFGEGSRLTVL.

This clonotype was seen at least ten times. J is TRBJ2-4 and V is TRBV5-1; 11 bases fit TRBD2. The CDR3 consists of 18 residues. With 1 base clipped from V and 1 base from J, the junction kept 7 bases outside the gene matches. CDR1 SGHRS and CDR2 YFSETQ come from the germline V gene. CDR3 amino acids: CASSLTSGSNLAKNIQYF. Written as DNA, the CDR3 is TGCGCCAGCAGCTTGACTAGCGGGAGTAATCTGGCCAAAAACATTCAGTACTTC.

This chain connects TRBV6-1 to TRBJ2-5, with 9 nucleotides matching TRBD1. Germline loops: CDR1 MNHNS, CDR2 SASEGT. The CDR3 has 15 residues. With V trimmed by 6 bases and J by 7 bases, 12 bases remained unmatched. CDR3 in amino acids: CASSTGTGPIGTQYF. The CDR3 DNA is TGTGCCAGCAGCACCGGGACAGGGCCAATCGGGACCCAGTACTTC.

The rearrangement links TRBV15 to TRBJ2-7; 9 bases agree with TRBD1. Looked up from germline, CDR1 is LNHNV and CDR2 is YYDKDF (reference sequence). Losses at the gene ends were 5 bases for V and 5 bases for J; bases not matched to a gene: 7. The CDR3 loop spans 14 amino acids. As DNA, the CDR3 is TGTGCCACCAGCCTCCGGGACAGGGTGGACGAGCAGTACTTC. This codes for CATSLRDRVDEQYF.

This clonotype has ten or more counts. V gene TRBV7-2 combines with J gene TRBJ2-7; 7 nucleotides line up with TRBD1. The CDR3 is made up of 14 amino acids. Germline values: CDR1 SGHTA, CDR2 FQGNSA. Losses at the gene ends were 5 bases for V and 1 base for J; bases not matched to a gene: 5. The CDR3, as DNA: TGTGCCAGCAGCCCCTCGACAGGGTCCTACGAGCAGTACTTC. Protein sequence: CASSPSTGSYEQYF. The complete variable domain, with remaining parts taken from reference TRBV7-2 and TRBJ2-7, reads GAGVSQSPSNKVTEKGKDVELRCDPISGHTALYWYRQSLGQGLEFLIYFQGNSAPDKSGLPSDRFSAERTGGSVSTLTIQRTQQEDSAVYLCASSPSTGSYEQYFGPGTRLTVT.

The gene calls are TRBV6-2 or TRBV6-3 and TRBJ1-5; D might be TRBD1 (5 bases). V was pared by 7 bases and J by 5 bases, with 18 bases between. The CDR3 consists of 15 residues. CDR1 is MNHEY and CDR2 is SVGEGT in the germline V gene. In nucleotides, the CDR3 is TGTGCCAGCAACCCCCGAGACAGCAGATATCAGCCCCAGCATTTT. This gives the protein CASNPRDSRYQPQHF.

This clonotype was recorded many times. The genes are TRBV29-1 and TRBJ1-3; a weak D match, TRBD1 (6 bases). The germline V gene encodes CDR1 SQVTM and CDR2 ANQGSEA. V shed 7 bases and J shed 2 bases, with 12 bases lying between them. The CDR3 is 13 residues long. CDR3: CSASTGTGNTIYF. The DNA for the CDR3 is TGCAGCGCATCTACAGGGACTGGAAACACCATATATTTT.

This clonotype was recorded many times. This chain links TRBV19 with TRBJ1-2; perhaps TRBD1 as D (6 bases). The germline V and J ends were trimmed by 5 bases and 7 bases, with 17 bases remaining between them. This CDR3 has 14 amino acids. CDR1 is LNHDA, CDR2 SQIVND, per germline (reference sequence). The DNA for the CDR3 is TGTGCCAGTAGTTTCTTACCTAGACAGGCTGGCTACACCTTC. Its protein product is CASSFLPRQAGYTF.

This clonotype has at least ten counts. This rearrangement joins TRBV4-2 to TRBJ2-7, with TRBD1 matching 8 bases. The CDR3 consists of 15 residues. Germline CDR1 is LGHNA and CDR2 is YNFKEQ. J was trimmed by 2 bases and V by 5 bases; bases with no gene match: 8. Here the CDR3 DNA reads TGTGCCAGCAGCTCCTCCGGGACAGGTCCCTACGAGCAGTACTTC. Translation gives CASSSSGTGPYEQYF.

The V and J genes are TRBV7-2 and TRBJ2-5; TRBD2 agrees at 8 bases. With 1 base clipped from V and 5 bases from J, the junction kept 6 bases outside the gene matches. Germline CDR1 is SGHTA and CDR2 is FQGNSA. CDR3 length: 15 amino acids. CDR3 loop: CASSLVGGGQETQYF. CDR3 in DNA: TGTGCCAGCAGCTTAGTAGGCGGGGGGCAGGAGACCCAGTACTTC. The full variable domain, rest sourced from reference TRBV7-2 and TRBJ2-5, is GAGVSQSPSNKVTEKGKDVELRCDPISGHTALYWYRQSLGQGLEFLIYFQGNSAPDKSGLPSDRFSAERTGGSVSTLTIQRTQQEDSAVYLCASSLVGGGQETQYFGPGTRLLVL.

This clonotype was observed at least ten times. V and J are TRBV6-1 and TRBJ2-7, with D possibly TRBD1 on 5 matching bases. V was trimmed by 4 bases and J by 5 bases, leaving 12 bases between them. CDR3 length: 13 amino acids. Germline CDR1 is MNHNS and CDR2 is SASEGT. The CDR3 DNA is TGTGCCAGCAGTGGAGGACAACTTGACGAGCAGTACTTC. It yields the protein CASSGGQLDEQYF.

This clonotype showed up many times. The rearrangement joins TRBV12-3 or TRBV12-4 to TRBJ1-6; TRBD1 aligns across 8 bases. The CDR3 covers 15 residues. Germline trimming cut 5 bases from V and 6 bases from J; bases unmatched to any gene: 6. The CDR3 is CASSRNGQGNSPLHF. CDR3 bases: TGTGCCAGCAGTCGGAATGGACAGGGTAATTCACCCCTCCACTTT.

In this sample, this clonotype turned up many times. The V call is TRBV28, the J call TRBJ2-7; maybe TRBD1 (6 bases). Germline-derived CDR1 and CDR2 are MDHEN and SYDVKM. This CDR3 is built from 14 residues. V lost 6 bases to trimming and J lost 3 bases, with 15 bases between them. In nucleotides, the CDR3 is TGTGCCAGCAGATTACTCATGGACAGCTACGAGCAGTACTTC. Translating it yields CASRLLMDSYEQYF.

This clonotype was recorded many times. This CDR3 reads CASSLGRGPSYEQYF. Written as DNA, the CDR3 is TGTGCCAGTAGTCTCGGACGGGGTCCCTCCTACGAGCAGTACTTC. The rearrangement links TRBV19 to TRBJ2-7; a possible D gene is TRBD2 (5 bases). Germline CDR1 LNHDA, CDR2 SQIVND (reference sequence). The CDR3 sequence is 15 residues long. With 5 bases removed from V and 0 bases from J, the gap between germline ends came to 14 bases.

V gene TRBV7-3 combines with J gene TRBJ2-5; D gene uncertain. V lost 4 bases to trimming and J lost 5 bases, with 17 bases between them. The germline CDR1 and CDR2 sequences are SGHTA and FQGTGA. This CDR3 spans 15 amino acids. CDR3 sequence: CASSSQPGAVETQYF. The CDR3 nucleotides are TGTGCCAGCAGCTCCCAGCCGGGCGCTGTGGAGACCCAGTACTTC. Drawing the rest from reference TRBV7-3 and TRBJ2-5, the complete variable domain is GAGVSQTPSNKVTEKGKYVELRCDPISGHTALYWYRQSLGQGPEFLIYFQGTGAADDSGLPNDRFFAVRPEGSVSTLKIQRTERGDSAVYLCASSSQPGAVETQYFGPGTRLLVL.

J is TRBJ1-1 and V is TRBV30, with D possibly TRBD1 on 5 matching bases. This CDR3 spans 13 amino acids. The V gene lost 2 bases and the J gene lost 7 bases, with 14 bases spanning the gap. In germline, CDR1 is GTSNPN, CDR2 SVGIG (reference sequence). CDR3 region: CAWSRTKEGEAFF. The CDR3 DNA reads as TGTGCCTGGAGTAGGACAAAAGAGGGTGAAGCTTTCTTT.

This clonotype was found many times. The J gene is TRBJ1-2, the V gene TRBV18; TRBD1 agrees at 9 bases. Trimming removed 0 bases from V and 2 bases from J; junction bases left unmatched: 1. The CDR3 spans 15 residues. Germline values: CDR1 KGHSH, CDR2 LQKENI. For the CDR3, the DNA is TGTGCCAGCTCACCACCCGGGACAGGGAACTATGGCTACACCTTC. Its protein product is CASSPPGTGNYGYTF. Full variable domain (remainder filled in from reference TRBV18 and TRBJ1-2): NAGVMQNPRHLVRRRGQEARLRCSPMKGHSHVYWYRQLPEEGLKFMVYLQKENIIDESGMPKERFSAEFPKEGPSILRIQQVVRGDSAAYFCASSPPGTGNYGYTFGSGTRLTVV.

This clonotype was detected many times. This chain connects TRBV7-4 to TRBJ1-1; TRBD1 aligns across 10 bases. After removal of 6 bases from V and 1 base from J, the junction contained 26 bases not matched to a gene. The CDR3 is made up of 22 amino acids. CDR1 and CDR2 (germline): SGHVT, SQSDAQ. The CDR3 reads CASSPANLLPPVTGGWNTEAFF. For the CDR3, the DNA is TGTGCCAGCAGTCCGGCTAACCTGCTGCCCCCCGTGACAGGGGGCTGGAACACTGAAGCTTTCTTT.

This clonotype appeared a few times. This rearrangement joins TRBV27 to TRBJ2-7; 7 nucleotides line up with TRBD1. The germline CDR1 and CDR2 sequences are MNHEY and SMNVEV (reference sequence). Trimming removed 8 bases from V and 3 bases from J; junction bases left unmatched: 10. There are 14 residues in the CDR3. The CDR3 bases are TGTGCCAGCTCAAGACAGGGCCAGTACTACGAGCAGTACTTC. Its translation: CASSRQGQYYEQYF.

This clonotype occurred a few times. CDR3 residues: CASMSGSYEQYF. The CDR3 DNA follows: TGTGCCAGCATGAGCGGGAGTTACGAGCAGTACTTC. The chain links TRBV6-1 to TRBJ2-7; 8 bases are shared with TRBD2. This CDR3 has 12 residues. Germline CDR1 is MNHNS and CDR2 is SASEGT. V dropped 7 bases and J dropped 4; count of bases not matched to a gene: 3.

This clonotype was seen only a few times. The J gene is TRBJ2-5, the V gene TRBV5-6; no clear D. The CDR3 has 14 amino acids. V lost 0 bases to trimming and J lost 3 bases, with 9 bases between them. Germline V CDR1 and CDR2: SGHDT, YYEEEE. CDR3 coding DNA: TGTGCCAGCAGCTTGGCCAGGAGCGAAGAGACCCAGTACTTC. It codes for CASSLARSEETQYF. Drawing the rest from reference TRBV5-6 and TRBJ2-5, the complete variable domain is DAGVTQSPTHLIKTRGQQVTLRCSPKSGHDTVSWYQQALGQGPQFIFQYYEEEERQRGNFPDRFSGHQFPNYSSELNVNALLLGDSALYLCASSLARSEETQYFGPGTRLLVL.

In this sample, this clonotype turned up many times. The J gene is TRBJ2-7, the V gene TRBV2; TRBD1 matches at 7 bases. This CDR3 contains 14 residues. Germline CDR1 is SNHLY and CDR2 is FYNNEI. Trimming at V came to 2 bases and at J to 4 bases, leaving 5 bases not matched to a gene. This CDR3 is CASSETGVRYEQYF. The CDR3 DNA sequence: TGTGCCAGCAGTGAAACAGGGGTAAGATACGAGCAGTACTTC.

This clonotype was recorded many times. The chain recombines TRBV25-1 with TRBJ2-5, with D possibly TRBD1 on 6 matching bases. Germline CDR1 reads MGHDK; CDR2 reads SYGVNS. The CDR3 is 15 amino acids. V was clipped by 4 bases and J by 2 bases, with 14 bases between them. The CDR3 region is CASSGDRDNQETQYF. CDR3 coding DNA: TGTGCCAGCAGTGGCGACCGGGACAATCAAGAGACCCAGTACTTC.